What follows are 16 T cell receptor beta chains derived from one specimen sequenced in a study of blood T cells in healthy people across ages. The second PCR ran roughly 6 to 11 cycles with a sample-barcoded 5' primer and J-beta primers. TCRdb processed the 5' RACE reads anew with MiXCR; each CDR3 protein has one entry. The data hold roughly 500,000 distinct CDR3 sequences, with approximately 25% observed a single time. This same sample was also taken into another study, of T cells of mothers and their children.

Material for sequencing was blood. The receptors originated from a boy aged 5-17 years in good health.

This clonotype was seen more than once but under ten times. The chain's CDR3 is CASSRVSGYEQYF. CDR3 coding DNA: TGTGCCAGCAGCCGGGTCTCAGGGTACGAGCAGTACTTC. The chain links TRBV2 to TRBJ2-5; a possible D gene is TRBD1 (5 bases). The last part of the DNA fits TRBJ2-7 better; the J call may be wrong. The CDR3 loop spans 13 amino acids. Germline V gene data show CDR1 as SNHLY and CDR2 as FYNNEI.

The chain carries TRBV4-3 and TRBJ1-2, with D unclear. The CDR3 sequence is 16 residues long. Trimming took off 0 bases at V and 4 bases at J, with 15 bases between the two ends. Germline CDR1 is LGHNA and CDR2 is YSLEER. Written as DNA, the CDR3 is TGCGCCAGCAGCCAAGAGCGCCTCCCACGGGGCTATGGCTACACCTTC. This codes for CASSQERLPRGYGYTF.

In its sample, this clonotype was seen a few times. The V and J genes are TRBV7-3 and TRBJ2-2; 8 bases line up with TRBD2. The CDR3 has 17 amino acids. Per the germline V gene, CDR1 is SGHTA and CDR2 is FQGTGA. V trimming: 2 bases; J trimming: 1 base; junction bases outside the gene matches: 6. CDR3 residues: CASSLGAGGQNTGELFF. The CDR3 bases are TGTGCCAGCAGCTTAGGCGCGGGGGGACAGAACACCGGGGAGCTGTTTTTT.

The V gene is TRBV4-1, the J gene TRBJ2-1; TRBD2 aligns across 7 bases. Germline-derived CDR1 and CDR2 are MGHRA and YSYEKL. V gave up 4 bases and J gave up 0 bases; unmatched junction bases: 3. The CDR3 is 15 residues long. CDR3 in amino acids: CASSPAGSSYNEQFF. CDR3 coding DNA: TGCGCCAGCAGCCCAGCGGGGAGCTCCTACAATGAGCAGTTCTTC.

The chain combines TRBV20-1 with TRBJ2-5; the match to TRBD2 covers 8 bases. This CDR3 is built from 13 residues. Germline CDR1 reads DFQATT; CDR2 reads SNEGSKA (reference sequence). V lost 0 bases, J lost 7 bases, and 4 bases stayed unmatched. The CDR3 sequence: CSARDTAGGTQYF. DNA of the CDR3: TGCAGTGCTAGAGATACGGCGGGAGGGACCCAGTACTTC.

The table lists this clonotype with a few counts. This chain connects TRBV12-3 or TRBV12-4 to TRBJ2-5; D ambiguous. V gave up 1 base and J gave up 2 bases, with 8 bases separating them. The CDR3 runs 14 residues. The CDR3 is CASSLVLGQETQYF. Here the CDR3 DNA reads TGTGCCAGCAGTTTAGTTCTGGGTCAAGAGACCCAGTACTTC.

This clonotype appeared a few times. The chain recombines TRBV5-5 with TRBJ2-3, with 10 bases fitting TRBD1. The germline V gene encodes CDR1 SGHKS and CDR2 YYEKEE (reference sequence). The V and J ends lost 4 bases and 6 bases, in that order; junction bases with no gene match: 11. The CDR3 is 16 amino acids. CDR3 amino acids: CASSPRDRGFVDTQYF. CDR3 in DNA: TGTGCCAGCAGCCCACGGGACAGGGGTTTCGTGGATACGCAGTATTTT. Full variable domain (outside the CDR3, taken from reference TRBV5-5 and TRBJ2-3): DAGVTQSPTHLIKTRGQQVTLRCSPISGHKSVSWYQQVLGQGPQFIFQYYEKEERGRGNFPDRFSARQFPNYSSELNVNALLLGDSALYLCASSPRDRGFVDTQYFGPGTRLTVL.

The chain recombines TRBV7-2 with TRBJ2-5, with a tentative D call TRBD2 (5 bases). TRBJ2-7 matches the DNA end more closely, so the J call is doubtful. The V gene's germline CDR1 is SGHTA and CDR2 FQGNSA. The CDR3 has 16 residues. CDR3 sequence reads: CASSPQRASRAYEQYF. The CDR3 nucleotides are TGTGCCAGCAGCCCTCAACGGGCTAGCAGAGCCTACGAGCAGTACTTC.

In its sample, this clonotype was seen a few times. The chain is built from TRBV24-1 and TRBJ2-3, with TRBD2 matching over 16 bases. There are 18 residues in the CDR3. V dropped 4 bases and J dropped 4; count of bases not matched to a gene: 7. The germline gives CDR1 KGHDR, CDR2 SFDVKD. As DNA, the CDR3 is TGTGCCACCAGTGAGAGCCCGGGACTAGCGGGGGGGTCAGATACGCAGTATTTT. As protein: CATSESPGLAGGSDTQYF.

This chain joins TRBV7-6 and TRBJ2-5, with 7 bases identical to TRBD1. CDR3 length equals 13 residues. J was trimmed by 11 bases and V by 5 bases; bases with no gene match: 11. CDR1 is SGHVS and CDR2 is FNYEAQ in the germline V gene. CDR3 loop: CASSELRQGEQYF. CDR3 sequence (DNA): TGTGCCAGCAGCGAACTAAGGCAGGGGGAGCAGTACTTC. Full variable domain (missing parts from reference TRBV7-6 and TRBJ2-5): GAGVSQSPRYKVTKRGQDVALRCDPISGHVSLYWYRQALGQGPEFLTYFNYEAQQDKSGLPNDRFSAERPEGSISTLTIQRTEQRDSAMYRCASSELRQGEQYFGPGTRLLVL.

This clonotype came up a few times. This chain links TRBV28 with TRBJ2-5; D is possibly TRBD2 (5 bases). The V and J ends lost 5 bases and 8 bases respectively, with 21 bases between them. This CDR3 spans 15 amino acids. From germline, CDR1 is MDHEN and CDR2 SYDVKM. In nucleotides, the CDR3 is TGTGCCAGCAGTCCATGGGGAGAACCCCAGGAAACCCAGTACTTC. As protein: CASSPWGEPQETQYF.

This clonotype was counted a few times. This chain joins TRBV4-1 and TRBJ2-7; 8 nucleotides match TRBD1. V was clipped by 3 bases and J by 6 bases; unmatched bases: 10. The germline gives CDR1 MGHRA, CDR2 YSYEKL. This CDR3 has 15 residues. The CDR3 nucleotides read TGCGCCAGCAGCCAGGGAAGGGAGACAGGGGCCGAGCAGTACTTC. Encoded protein: CASSQGRETGAEQYF.

CDR3 residues: CASSRDKYSNQPQHF. CDR3 nucleotides: TGCGCCAGCAGCCGAGATAAATATAGCAATCAGCCCCAGCATTTT. The chain joins TRBV4-3 to TRBJ1-5; D gene ambiguous. The CDR3 spans 15 residues. Germline V lookup: CDR1 LGHNA, CDR2 YSLEER. With 4 bases removed from V and 0 bases from J, the gap between germline ends came to 10 bases.

This rearrangement joins TRBV5-1 to TRBJ2-7, with 9 bases fitting TRBD2. Germline loops: CDR1 SGHRS, CDR2 YFSETQ. The CDR3 length is 15 residues. The ends lost 7 bases at V and 2 bases at J; junction bases unmatched: 10. CDR3: CASRYSGRGAYEQYF. DNA for the CDR3: TGCGCCAGCCGTTATAGCGGGAGAGGCGCCTACGAGCAGTACTTC.

In this sample, this clonotype turned up a few times. The chain uses TRBV18 and TRBJ1-4; D remains unclear. CDR1 is KGHSH, CDR2 LQKENI, per germline. Trimming cost V 3 bases and J 2 bases, with 13 bases left between them. This CDR3 spans 16 amino acids. CDR3 amino acids: CASSPSVMGTNEKLFF. CDR3 coding DNA: TGTGCCAGCTCACCGAGCGTGATGGGGACTAATGAAAAACTGTTTTTT.

This sequence joins TRBV28 and TRBJ1-5; TRBD1 might be the D (6 bases). The germline V and J ends were trimmed by 3 bases and 3 bases, with 12 bases remaining between them. Germline V CDR1 and CDR2: MDHEN, SYDVKM. The CDR3 length is 15 residues. CDR3 sequence: CASSFLTGPNQPQHF. CDR3 nucleotides: TGTGCCAGCAGTTTTTTGACAGGACCCAATCAGCCCCAGCATTTT.